A single sample gave rise to the 20 T cell receptor beta chains below, sequenced in a study of cytomegalovirus exposure and HLA in healthy donors. Primers included in the PCR were 60 Vbeta and 13 Jbeta primers. Assay: immunoSEQ multiplex PCR; the TCRdb copy retains only in-frame clones and omits some. The sample yields around 170,000 clones, 75% to 85% seen once. Sequenced: PBMCs. Every receptor here comes from a young man in good health and CMV-seronegative.

This chain connects TRBV6-1 to TRBJ1-1, with D perhaps TRBD1 (6 bases). Germline V gene sequence: CDR1 MNHNS, CDR2 SASEGT. Trimming shortened V by 8 bases and J by 1 base, and 17 bases separated the two germline ends. The CDR3 runs to 15 residues. The CDR3 DNA reads TGTGCCAGCTCGAGGCAGGACAGACCGAACACTGAAGCTTTCTTT. Its translation: CASSRQDRPNTEAFF.

This chain joins TRBV28 and TRBJ2-5; D perhaps matches TRBD2 (6 bases). Deletions cut 3 bases from V and 2 bases from J, with 13 bases between. Germline CDR1 MDHEN, CDR2 SYDVKM. This CDR3 region has 15 residues. The CDR3 loop is CASSFLRGGQETQYF. Here the CDR3 DNA reads TGTGCCAGCAGTTTCCTGCGAGGAGGGCAAGAGACCCAGTACTTC.

The genes are TRBV28 and TRBJ1-6; TRBD1 is a possible D gene (6 bases). Trimming pared 8 bases from V and 9 bases from J, leaving 14 bases between. Germline V gene data show CDR1 as MDHEN and CDR2 as SYDVKM. CDR3 length: 13 residues. The CDR3 DNA reads TGTGCCAGCCAACCGGGACAAAGTTCACCCCTCCACTTT. It is translated as CASQPGQSSPLHF.

The rearrangement joins TRBV7-6 to TRBJ2-6, with D possibly being TRBD1 (5 bases). Trimming removed 6 bases at V and 4 bases at J, with 16 bases between. CDR1 is SGHVS, CDR2 FNYEAQ, per germline. The length of the CDR3 is 16 residues. For the CDR3, the DNA is TGTGCCAGCAGTTCCATTGACAGCTGGGGGGCCAACGTCCTGACTTTC. It is translated as CASSSIDSWGANVLTF.

The CDR3 loop is CASRSCTGGCSNTEAFF. CDR3 DNA sequence: TGTGCCAGCAGGTCCTGCACGGGAGGGTGCTCGAACACTGAAGCTTTCTTT. The J gene is TRBJ1-1, the V gene TRBV28, with D unclear. Germline V gene data show CDR1 as MDHEN and CDR2 as SYDVKM. CDR3 length: 17 amino acids. The ends were cut back, 6 bases at V and 1 base at J, with 21 bases in the middle.

The count of this clone is one. The chain couples TRBV7-9 to TRBJ1-2, with 7 bases identical to TRBD1. V was pared by 6 bases and J by 8 bases, with 9 bases of the junction left unmatched. This CDR3 is 13 amino acids long. The germline gives CDR1 SEHNR, CDR2 FQNEAQ (reference sequence). CDR3 residues: CASSRTGRDGYTF. The DNA of the CDR3 is TGTGCCAGCAGTAGGACAGGCCGAGACGGCTACACCTTC.

The chain recombines TRBV29-1 with TRBJ1-2; TRBD1 agrees at 9 bases. This CDR3 has 15 residues. The germline CDR1 and CDR2 sequences are SQVTM and ANQGSEA. V shed 4 bases, J shed 4 bases, and the junction held 10 bases outside the gene matches. CDR3 sequence (DNA): TGCAGCGTTGGGCCCCGGACAGGGGCTGGCTATGGCTACACCTTC. It codes for CSVGPRTGAGYGYTF.

CDR3 nucleotides: TGTGCCACCAGCAGAGAGGGACAGGGGGGTTCACCCCTCCACTTT. As protein: CATSREGQGGSPLHF. This sequence joins TRBV15 and TRBJ1-6; TRBD1 agrees at 11 bases. J was trimmed by 9 bases and V by 0 bases; bases with no gene match: 1. Looked up from germline, CDR1 is LNHNV and CDR2 is YYDKDF (reference sequence). This CDR3 is built from 15 residues.

The V gene is TRBV28, the J gene TRBJ1-6; 10 bases are shared with TRBD1. Germline trimming cut 5 bases from V and 16 bases from J; bases unmatched to any gene: 11. The length of the CDR3 is 14 residues. Germline-derived CDR1 and CDR2 are MDHEN and SYDVKM. The CDR3 sequence is CASSPGTGADKLHF. The CDR3 DNA reads TGTGCCAGCAGTCCCGGGACAGGGGCCGACAAGCTCCACTTT.

This clone has just a few counts. The V gene is TRBV7-9, the J gene TRBJ2-3, with D possibly TRBD2 on 6 matching bases. With 5 bases removed from V and 0 bases from J, the gap between germline ends came to 15 bases. The CDR3 extends over 16 amino acids. The germline gives CDR1 SEHNR, CDR2 FQNEAQ (reference sequence). The CDR3 reads CASSGHLAPSTDTQYF. For the CDR3, the DNA is TGTGCCAGCAGCGGACACCTAGCGCCAAGCACAGATACGCAGTATTTT.

The V and J genes are TRBV7-9 and TRBJ1-2, with 7 bases aligning to TRBD1. Germline-derived CDR1 and CDR2 are SEHNR and FQNEAQ (reference sequence). This CDR3 comprises 15 residues. V shed 1 base, J shed 6 bases, and the junction held 8 bases outside the gene matches. The CDR3 sequence: CASSLGQGGFDGYTF. DNA of the CDR3: TGTGCCAGCAGCTTAGGTCAAGGGGGCTTTGATGGCTACACCTTC.

The rearrangement uses TRBV27 and TRBJ1-1; the D gene is possibly TRBD1 (5 bases). Per the germline V gene, CDR1 is MNHEY and CDR2 is SMNVEV (reference sequence). The V and J ends lost 6 bases and 5 bases respectively, with 16 bases between them. The CDR3 extends over 14 amino acids. DNA of the CDR3: TGTGCCAGCAGATTAGGGGTGTCGGGGACTGAAGCTTTCTTT. Its translation: CASRLGVSGTEAFF.

V is TRBV9 and J is TRBJ1-5; D is ambiguous. V was clipped by 4 bases and J by 5 bases, with 13 bases between them. The CDR3 has 14 residues. The V gene's germline CDR1 is SGDLS and CDR2 YYNGEE. The CDR3 sequence: CASSPAGRDQPQHF. CDR3 coding DNA: TGTGCCAGCAGCCCCGCGGGGAGGGATCAGCCCCAGCATTTT.

This chain joins TRBV10-3 and TRBJ1-5, with 8 bases matching TRBD1. The CDR3 runs to 14 residues. With 4 bases clipped from V and 3 bases from J, the junction kept 2 bases outside the gene matches. Germline CDR1 reads ENHRY; CDR2 reads SYGVKD. The CDR3, as DNA: TGTGCCATCAGTGGGGGACAGGACAATCAGCCCCAGCATTTT. Amino acid sequence: CAISGGQDNQPQHF.

This chain connects TRBV6-6 to TRBJ2-2; D perhaps matches TRBD2 (5 bases). CDR3 length equals 15 residues. Trimming stripped 2 bases from V and 4 bases from J, with 11 bases between. Germline V CDR1 and CDR2: MNHNY, SVGAGI (reference sequence). This chain's CDR3 is CASSYASGSTGELFF. CDR3 nucleotides: TGTGCCAGCAGTTACGCGTCGGGGTCCACCGGGGAGCTGTTTTTT.

This clone was seen more than once but under ten times. The chain recombines TRBV6-4 with TRBJ2-1; D call uncertain. Trimming cost V 2 bases and J 0 bases, with 2 bases left between them. Per the germline V gene, CDR1 is MRHNA and CDR2 is SNTAGT. This CDR3 spans 13 amino acids. CDR3 in amino acids: CASSDRSYNEQFF. CDR3 bases: TGTGCCAGCAGTGACCGCTCCTACAATGAGCAGTTCTTC.

The gene calls are TRBV13 and TRBJ2-5, with D perhaps matching TRBD1 (5 bases). With the DNA end fitting TRBJ2-7 better, the J assignment may be wrong. From germline, CDR1 is PRHDT and CDR2 FYEKMQ (reference sequence). The CDR3 is made up of 13 amino acids. The CDR3 is CASSLRQSYEQYF. The CDR3, as DNA: TGTGCCAGCAGTCTTAGACAGTCCTACGAGCAGTACTTC.

The chain combines TRBV9 with TRBJ2-2; 16 bases align to TRBD2. The V and J ends lost 4 bases and 3 bases, in that order; junction bases with no gene match: 9. Germline CDR1 is SGDLS and CDR2 is YYNGEE. CDR3 size: 19 residues. The CDR3 is CASSPGTSGGEIYTGELFF. The CDR3 region has the DNA TGTGCCAGCAGCCCCGGGACTAGCGGGGGGGAAATATACACCGGGGAGCTGTTTTTT.

The J gene is TRBJ2-7, the V gene TRBV5-1; 8 positions match TRBD1. J was trimmed by 3 bases and V by 1 base; bases with no gene match: 6. The CDR3 totals 15 residues. Germline lookup yields CDR1 SGHRS and CDR2 YFSETQ. CDR3 coding DNA: TGCGCCAGCAGCTTGCAATCAGGGGGCCACTACGAGCAGTACTTC. Protein: CASSLQSGGHYEQYF. Using reference TRBV5-1 and TRBJ2-7 for the parts outside the CDR3, the full variable domain is KAGVTQTPRYLIKTRGQQVTLSCSPISGHRSVSWYQQTPGQGLQFLFEYFSETQRNKGNFPGRFSGRQFSNSRSEMNVSTLELGDSALYLCASSLQSGGHYEQYFGPGTRLTVT.

This chain connects TRBV9 to TRBJ2-3; 8 bases line up with TRBD2. The CDR3 spans 14 residues. Germline CDR1 is SGDLS and CDR2 is YYNGEE. J lost 3 bases, V lost 2 bases, and 2 bases had no gene match. The CDR3 is CASSVASGTDTQYF. The CDR3, as DNA: TGTGCCAGCAGCGTCGCTAGCGGGACAGATACGCAGTATTTT.